The T cell receptor (beta chain) described here comes from a study of T cell responses to AZD1222 COVID-19 vaccine. On the study more broadly: Second doses were pooled across both intervals (about 4 or about 12 weeks).

A note on this clone: Its antigen is undetermined.

Clones were sequenced by immunoSEQ multiplex PCR, and TCRdb holds only the in-frame ones, with some missing. The sample lists about 140,000 clones, 89% occurring once. Study observations and caveats: Nearly half of spike-specific TCRs reportedly target variant regions that are unmutated in the B.1.351 and B.1.1.7 variants.

The CDR3 loop spans 15 amino acids. Sequencing used peripheral blood, obtained on day 0 of AZD1222 vaccination. The clonotype originates from an adult in good health. V and J are TRBV21-1 and TRBJ1-1. TRBV21-1 is a pseudogene locus. The CDR3 loop is CASHTGDPKRTEAFF. The CDR3 DNA is TGTGCCAGCCACACCGGGGACCCGAAAAGGACTGAAGCTTTCTTT.